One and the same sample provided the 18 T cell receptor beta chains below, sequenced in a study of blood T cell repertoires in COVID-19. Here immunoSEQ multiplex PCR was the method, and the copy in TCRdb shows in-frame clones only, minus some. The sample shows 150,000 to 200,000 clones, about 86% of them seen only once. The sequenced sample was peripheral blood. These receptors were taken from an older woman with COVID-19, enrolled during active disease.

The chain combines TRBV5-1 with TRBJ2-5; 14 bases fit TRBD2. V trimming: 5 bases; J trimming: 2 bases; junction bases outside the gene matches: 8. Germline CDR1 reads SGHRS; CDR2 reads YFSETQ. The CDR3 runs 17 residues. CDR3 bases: TGCGCCAGCAGTCGACTAGCGGGAGGGATCGGACAAGAGACCCAGTACTTC. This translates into CASSRLAGGIGQETQYF.

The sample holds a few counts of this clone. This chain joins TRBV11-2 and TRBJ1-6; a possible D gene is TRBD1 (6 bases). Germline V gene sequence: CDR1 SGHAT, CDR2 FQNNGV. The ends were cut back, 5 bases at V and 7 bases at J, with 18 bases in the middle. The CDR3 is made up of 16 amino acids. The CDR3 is CASSPPSGQKNSPLHF. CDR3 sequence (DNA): TGTGCCAGCAGCCCACCCTCCGGACAGAAGAATTCACCCCTCCACTTT.

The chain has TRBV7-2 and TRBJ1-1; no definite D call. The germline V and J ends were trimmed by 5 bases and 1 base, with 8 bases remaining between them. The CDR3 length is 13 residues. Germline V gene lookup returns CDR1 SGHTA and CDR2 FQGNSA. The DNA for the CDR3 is TGTGCCAGCAGCGTAGTGGCGAACACTGAAGCTTTCTTT. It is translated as CASSVVANTEAFF.

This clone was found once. CDR3 in amino acids: CAWRKSANYGYTF. CDR3 coding DNA: TGTGCCTGGCGCAAATCGGCTAACTATGGCTACACCTTC. J is TRBJ1-2 and V is TRBV30, with D hard to call. Per germline, CDR1 GTSNPN and CDR2 SVGIG (reference sequence). CDR3 length: 13 residues. V lost 5 bases, J lost 0 bases, and 10 bases lay in between. Looking up the rest from reference TRBV30 and TRBJ1-2 gives the full variable domain: SQTIHQWPATLVQPVGSPLSLECTVEGTSNPNLYWYRQAAGRGLQLLFYSVGIGQISSEVPQNLSASRPQDRQFILSSKKLLLSDSGFYLCAWRKSANYGYTFGSGTRLTVV.

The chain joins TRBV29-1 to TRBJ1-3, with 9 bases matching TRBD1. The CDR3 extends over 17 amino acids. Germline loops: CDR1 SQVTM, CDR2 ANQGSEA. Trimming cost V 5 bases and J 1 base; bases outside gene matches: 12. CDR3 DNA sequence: TGCAGCGTTTCCCTAGGACAGGGGCTTGGATCTGGAAACACCATATATTTT. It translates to CSVSLGQGLGSGNTIYF.

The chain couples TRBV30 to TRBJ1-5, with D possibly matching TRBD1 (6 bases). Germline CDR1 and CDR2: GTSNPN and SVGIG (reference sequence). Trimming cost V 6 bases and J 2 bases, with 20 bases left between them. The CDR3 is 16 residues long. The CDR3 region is CACTRRGPSGNQPQHF. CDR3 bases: TGTGCCTGCACGAGGCGGGGGCCTAGTGGCAATCAGCCCCAGCATTTT.

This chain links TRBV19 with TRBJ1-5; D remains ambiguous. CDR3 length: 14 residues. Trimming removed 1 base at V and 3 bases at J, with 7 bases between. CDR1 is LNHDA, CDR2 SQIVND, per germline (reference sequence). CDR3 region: CASSIAGFNQPQHF. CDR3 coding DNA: TGTGCCAGTAGTATAGCCGGGTTCAATCAGCCCCAGCATTTT.

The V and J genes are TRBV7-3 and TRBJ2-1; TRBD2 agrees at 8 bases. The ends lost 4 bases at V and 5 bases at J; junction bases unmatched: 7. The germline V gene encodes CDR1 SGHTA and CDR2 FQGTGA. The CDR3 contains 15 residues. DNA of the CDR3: TGTGCCAGCAGCTCCTTAGCGGGATTCAACAATGAGCAGTTCTTC. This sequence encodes CASSSLAGFNNEQFF.

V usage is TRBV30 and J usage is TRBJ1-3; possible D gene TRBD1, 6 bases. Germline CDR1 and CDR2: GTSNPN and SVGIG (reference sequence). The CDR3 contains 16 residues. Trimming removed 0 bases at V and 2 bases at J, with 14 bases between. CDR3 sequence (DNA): TGTGCCTGGAGTGTACGTGCAGGGGTTACTGGAAACACCATATATTTT. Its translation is CAWSVRAGVTGNTIYF.

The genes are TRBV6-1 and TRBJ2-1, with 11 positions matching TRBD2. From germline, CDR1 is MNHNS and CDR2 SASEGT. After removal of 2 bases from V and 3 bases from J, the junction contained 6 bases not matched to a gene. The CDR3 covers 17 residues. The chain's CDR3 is CASSELGLAALYNEQFF. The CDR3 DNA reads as TGTGCCAGCAGTGAATTGGGACTAGCGGCCCTCTACAATGAGCAGTTCTTC.

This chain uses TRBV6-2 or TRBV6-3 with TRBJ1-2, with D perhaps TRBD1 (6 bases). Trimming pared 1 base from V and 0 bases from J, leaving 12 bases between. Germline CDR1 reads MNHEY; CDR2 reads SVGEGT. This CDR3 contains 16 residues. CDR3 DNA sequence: TGTGCCAGCAGTTACTTGACAGGCGGATCTAACTATGGCTACACCTTC. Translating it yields CASSYLTGGSNYGYTF.

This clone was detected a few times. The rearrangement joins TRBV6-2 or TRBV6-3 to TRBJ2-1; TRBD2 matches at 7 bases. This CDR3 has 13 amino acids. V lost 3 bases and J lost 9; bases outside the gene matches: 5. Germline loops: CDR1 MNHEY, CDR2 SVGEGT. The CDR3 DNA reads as TGTGCCAGCAGTTATGGACTAGTAGCTGAGCAGTTCTTC. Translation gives CASSYGLVAEQFF.

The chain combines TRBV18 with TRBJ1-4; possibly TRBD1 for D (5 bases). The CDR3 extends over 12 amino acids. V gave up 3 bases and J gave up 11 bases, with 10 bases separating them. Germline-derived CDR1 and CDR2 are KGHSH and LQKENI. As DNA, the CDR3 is TGTGCCAGCTCACCCCCACGGGGGAAACTGTTTTTT. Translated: CASSPPRGKLFF.

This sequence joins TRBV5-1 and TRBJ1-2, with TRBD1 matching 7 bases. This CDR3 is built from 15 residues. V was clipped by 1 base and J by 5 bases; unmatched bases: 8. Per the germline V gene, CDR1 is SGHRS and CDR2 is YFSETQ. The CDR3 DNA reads TGCGCCAGCAGCTTGACCGGACAGGTTGGGTATGGCTACACCTTC. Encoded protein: CASSLTGQVGYGYTF.

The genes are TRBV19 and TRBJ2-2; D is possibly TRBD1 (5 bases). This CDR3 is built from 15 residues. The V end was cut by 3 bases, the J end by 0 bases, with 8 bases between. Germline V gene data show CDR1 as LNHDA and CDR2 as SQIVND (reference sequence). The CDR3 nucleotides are TGTGCCAGTAGTATGCAGGGCCCGAACACCGGGGAGCTGTTTTTT. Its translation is CASSMQGPNTGELFF.

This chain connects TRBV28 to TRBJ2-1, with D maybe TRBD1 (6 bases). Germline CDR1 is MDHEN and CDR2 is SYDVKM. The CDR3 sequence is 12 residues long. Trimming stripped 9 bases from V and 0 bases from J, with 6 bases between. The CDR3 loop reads CARDSSYNEQFF. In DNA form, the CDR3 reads TGTGCCAGGGACAGCTCCTACAATGAGCAGTTCTTC.

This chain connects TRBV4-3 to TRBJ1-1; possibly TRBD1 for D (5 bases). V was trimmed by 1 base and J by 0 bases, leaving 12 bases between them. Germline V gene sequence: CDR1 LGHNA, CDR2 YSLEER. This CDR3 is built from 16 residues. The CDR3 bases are TGCGCCAGCAGCCAAGGGGGTGGGGCTGTGAACACTGAAGCTTTCTTT. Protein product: CASSQGGGAVNTEAFF.

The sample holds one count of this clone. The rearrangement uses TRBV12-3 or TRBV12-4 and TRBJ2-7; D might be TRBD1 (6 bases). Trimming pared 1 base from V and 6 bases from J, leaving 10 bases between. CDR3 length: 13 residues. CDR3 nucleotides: TGTGCCAGCAGTTTAGGGGGGCGTATCGAGCAGTACTTC. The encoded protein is CASSLGGRIEQYF.